Below are 26 T cell receptor beta chains sequenced from a single sample in a study of blood T cell repertoires in COVID-19 (dated by TCRdb to 2020 to 2021). Library prep was done by the immunoSEQ multiplex PCR assay. TCRdb's version of the immuneACCESS table is confined to in-frame rearrangements and falls short of the full clone set. An unresolved V gene accounts for under half of the shortfall where checked; the remainder is of unknown origin. Counted in this sample were 130,000 to 150,000 clones; around nine tenths of them appeared once. The ten largest clones add up to 4% to 4.5% of the sample. Sequencing was done on a sample of peripheral blood. The source is a woman aged 40 to 50 with acute or convalescent COVID-19.

Turning to this clone: The same CDR3 is also encoded by other DNA sequences in this sample. The rearrangement joins TRBV6-6 to TRBJ1-5, with unresolved D. The CDR3 has 14 amino acids. Looked up from germline, CDR1 is MNHNY and CDR2 is SVGAGI (reference sequence). V was cut by 0 bases and J by 3 bases, with 6 bases left in between. DNA of the CDR3: TGTGCCAGCAGTTACTCGGAGTCCAATCAGCCCCAGCATTTT. As protein: CASSYSESNQPQHF.

This clone was seen only once. The chain links TRBV18 to TRBJ2-7, with D maybe TRBD2 (7 bases). Trimming removed 2 bases at V and 2 bases at J, with 13 bases between. CDR3 length: 15 amino acids. Germline values: CDR1 KGHSH, CDR2 LQKENI. As DNA, the CDR3 is TGTGCCAGCTCACCATCCGTCGGGGGGCCCTACGAGCAGTACTTC. This gives the protein CASSPSVGGPYEQYF.

The rearrangement uses TRBV5-1 and TRBJ1-1; D uncertain. The CDR3 length is 13 residues. Trimming took 4 bases from V and 1 from J, leaving 8 bases between them. Per germline, CDR1 SGHRS and CDR2 YFSETQ. The CDR3, as DNA: TGCGCCAGCAGCATCAACACGAACACTGAAGCTTTCTTT. Amino acids: CASSINTNTEAFF.

The chain is built from TRBV12-3 or TRBV12-4 and TRBJ2-1; 8 bases are a match to TRBD2. Trimming took 4 bases from V and 10 from J; bases not matched to a gene: 3. CDR3 length equals 12 residues. The CDR3 DNA is TGTGCCAGCAGTTCTGTAGCGGGGGAGCAGTTCTTC. Protein product: CASSSVAGEQFF.

The CDR3 region is CASRPDRVREQYF. The CDR3 nucleotides are TGTGCCAGCAGACCTGACAGGGTACGAGAGCAGTACTTC. The chain recombines TRBV7-8 with TRBJ2-7, with TRBD1 identical over 7 bases. V lost 6 bases to trimming and J lost 7 bases; unmatched junction nucleotides: 9. Germline CDR1 is SGHVS and CDR2 is FQNEAQ. There are 13 residues in the CDR3.

The V call is TRBV20-1, the J call TRBJ2-7; the match to TRBD1 covers 10 bases. Trimming cost V 3 bases and J 4 bases; bases outside gene matches: 6. CDR1 is DFQATT, CDR2 SNEGSKA, per germline (reference sequence). The CDR3 consists of 14 residues. Here the CDR3 reads CSASTGTGVYEQYF. CDR3 bases: TGCAGTGCTAGTACCGGGACAGGGGTGTACGAGCAGTACTTC.

This chain connects TRBV4-3 to TRBJ1-4; D is perhaps TRBD1 (5 bases). Germline CDR1 is LGHNA and CDR2 is YSLEER. Between the trimmed V and J ends, which lost 0 bases and 0 bases, there was a span of 8 bases. This CDR3 contains 16 residues. The CDR3 bases are TGCGCCAGCAGCCAAGAAGGGGTTGCAACTAATGAAAAACTGTTTTTT. It codes for CASSQEGVATNEKLFF.

In its sample, this clone was seen a few times. V gene TRBV4-1 combines with J gene TRBJ1-2, with D perhaps TRBD1 (5 bases). CDR3 length: 15 amino acids. The V gene lost 0 bases and the J gene lost 3 bases, with 11 bases spanning the gap. The V gene's germline CDR1 is MGHRA and CDR2 YSYEKL. The CDR3 protein is CASSQDSTDDYGYTF. In DNA form, the CDR3 reads TGCGCCAGCAGCCAAGATTCGACAGATGACTATGGCTACACCTTC.

This sequence joins TRBV7-2 and TRBJ1-2; D not resolved. V lost 6 bases and J lost 2, with 7 bases in between. This CDR3 comprises 12 residues. Germline CDR1 reads SGHTA; CDR2 reads FQGNSA. CDR3 nucleotide sequence: TGTGCCAGCAGGTCACTGAACTATGGCTACACCTTC. Translating gives CASRSLNYGYTF.

The chain couples TRBV7-3 to TRBJ2-1; TRBD2 aligns across 7 bases. Per germline, CDR1 SGHTA and CDR2 FQGTGA. The length of the CDR3 is 14 residues. V was clipped by 5 bases and J by 4 bases; unmatched bases: 5. CDR3 coding DNA: TGTGCCAGCAGCAAAGAGCGGGGTTACAATGAGCAGTTCTTC. This sequence encodes CASSKERGYNEQFF.

This chain joins TRBV19 and TRBJ1-5; possible D gene TRBD1, 5 bases. The germline V gene encodes CDR1 LNHDA and CDR2 SQIVND (reference sequence). The V and J ends lost 2 bases and 9 bases respectively, with 14 bases between them. This CDR3 comprises 14 residues. The CDR3: CASSIRGLEWPQHF. The CDR3 DNA reads as TGTGCCAGTAGTATAAGGGGACTGGAATGGCCCCAGCATTTT. The entire variable domain, with the rest obtained from reference TRBV19 and TRBJ1-5, is as follows: DGGITQSPKYLFRKEGQNVTLSCEQNLNHDAMYWYRQDPGQGLRLIYYSQIVNDFQKGDIAEGYSVSREKKESFPLTVTSAQKNPTAFYLCASSIRGLEWPQHFGDGTRLSIL.

The chain uses TRBV11-2 and TRBJ2-3; tentative D call: TRBD2 (6 bases). CDR3 length: 16 amino acids. Germline V CDR1 and CDR2: SGHAT, FQNNGV. V lost 1 base and J lost 2, with 13 bases in between. The DNA for the CDR3 is TGTGCCAGCAGCTTAGCGTCGGGACTTTACACAGATACGCAGTATTTT. Amino acid sequence: CASSLASGLYTDTQYF.

The V call is TRBV5-1, the J call TRBJ2-1; 8 positions match TRBD2. The CDR3 has 15 residues. The germline CDR1 and CDR2 sequences are SGHRS and YFSETQ. V was clipped by 0 bases and J by 6 bases; unmatched bases: 5. DNA for the CDR3: TGCGCCAGCAGCTTGGGACTAGCGATGTCCAATGAGCAGTTCTTC. It yields the protein CASSLGLAMSNEQFF.

This clone was found a few times. The gene calls are TRBV23-1 and TRBJ1-5, with D maybe TRBD1 (6 bases). TRBV23-1 is sorted into the ORF group, with uncertain function. The CDR3 spans 14 residues. V was cut by 2 bases and J by 5 bases, with 10 bases left in between. CDR3 nucleotides: TGCGCCAGCAGTCAACAGGGGAATTATCAGCCCCAGCATTTT. This sequence encodes CASSQQGNYQPQHF.

The V call is TRBV10-3, the J call TRBJ2-1; 8 bases are shared with TRBD1. From germline, CDR1 is ENHRY and CDR2 SYGVKD. After removal of 6 bases from V and 5 bases from J, the junction contained 12 bases not matched to a gene. The CDR3 has 16 residues. The chain's CDR3 is CAISPTVGQGNNEQFF. CDR3 DNA sequence: TGTGCCATCAGCCCCACGGTCGGACAGGGCAACAATGAGCAGTTCTTC.

The CDR3 loop reads CASSADRVSNYGYTF. The CDR3 nucleotides are TGTGCCAGCAGCGCTGACAGGGTTTCGAACTATGGCTACACCTTC. This chain connects TRBV9 to TRBJ1-2, with TRBD1 matching 7 bases. CDR1 and CDR2 (germline): SGDLS, YYNGEE. The V segment lost 3 bases and the J segment 2 bases; nucleotides outside the gene matches: 7. This CDR3 spans 15 amino acids.

The V call is TRBV5-1, the J call TRBJ2-3; 10 bases agree with TRBD1. The V gene end was trimmed by 2 bases and the J gene end by 3 bases; junction bases not matched to a gene: 3. The V gene's germline CDR1 is SGHRS and CDR2 YFSETQ. CDR3 size: 15 residues. The CDR3 sequence: CASSFWDRGTDTQYF. CDR3 sequence (DNA): TGCGCCAGCAGCTTCTGGGACAGGGGTACAGATACGCAGTATTTT. The complete variable domain, with remaining parts taken from reference TRBV5-1 and TRBJ2-3, reads KAGVTQTPRYLIKTRGQQVTLSCSPISGHRSVSWYQQTPGQGLQFLFEYFSETQRNKGNFPGRFSGRQFSNSRSEMNVSTLELGDSALYLCASSFWDRGTDTQYFGPGTRLTVL.

This clone has just a few counts. The chain recombines TRBV11-2 with TRBJ1-5; D not resolved. This CDR3 spans 13 amino acids. Germline lookup yields CDR1 SGHAT and CDR2 FQNNGV. The V end lost 0 bases, the J end lost 6 bases, and 6 bases lay between the germline ends. In nucleotides, the CDR3 is TGTGCCAGCAGCTTAGAGGGGAGTCAGCCCCAGCATTTT. Translating it yields CASSLEGSQPQHF.

The chain uses TRBV4-3 and TRBJ2-7; 11 positions agree with TRBD2. From germline, CDR1 is LGHNA and CDR2 YSLEER. Losses at the gene ends were 0 bases for V and 3 bases for J; bases not matched to a gene: 10. The CDR3 length is 18 residues. For the CDR3, the DNA is TGCGCCAGCAGCCAAGATCTAGCGGGAGGCTCCCCGCTCTACGAGCAGTACTTC. Its protein is CASSQDLAGGSPLYEQYF.

The CDR3 here is CASSFEAGELFF. The CDR3 DNA follows: TGTGCCAGCAGTTTTGAGGCCGGGGAGCTGTTTTTT. The chain carries TRBV28 and TRBJ2-2; no clear D. The CDR3 sequence is 12 residues long. The V gene's germline CDR1 is MDHEN and CDR2 SYDVKM. With 3 bases removed from V and 6 bases from J, the gap between germline ends came to 5 bases.

The chain employs TRBV28 and TRBJ2-6; a weak D match, TRBD1 (6 bases). Deletions cut 5 bases from V and 0 bases from J, with 17 bases between. CDR1 is MDHEN, CDR2 SYDVKM, per germline. There are 18 residues in the CDR3. The CDR3 loop is CASSTLRGGVSGANVLTF. In nucleotides, the CDR3 is TGTGCCAGCAGTACTCTCAGAGGGGGAGTCTCTGGGGCCAACGTCCTGACTTTC.

This clone showed up just once. This specimen includes other DNA sequences encoding the same CDR3. The rearrangement links TRBV19 to TRBJ1-1; weak D call: TRBD1 (6 bases). Trimming removed 6 bases at V and 3 bases at J, with 11 bases between. Germline V CDR1 and CDR2: LNHDA, SQIVND (reference sequence). CDR3 length equals 13 residues. CDR3 nucleotides: TGTGCCAGTAGAACAGGGTGGGACACTGAAGCTTTCTTT. Translated, it gives CASRTGWDTEAFF.

This clone was detected only once. V gene TRBV27 combines with J gene TRBJ2-1, with 12 bases that match TRBD2. CDR1 is MNHEY and CDR2 is SMNVEV in the germline V gene (reference sequence). The junction had 7 bases not matched to a gene; V was cut back by 9 bases and J by 7 bases. The CDR3 is 14 residues long. CDR3 sequence: CASWTSGMGNEQFF. The CDR3 DNA sequence: TGTGCCAGTTGGACTAGCGGGATGGGGAATGAGCAGTTCTTC.

The chain has TRBV29-1 and TRBJ2-3; 9 bases are a match to TRBD2. After removal of 3 bases from V and 9 bases from J, the junction contained 7 bases not matched to a gene. The germline V gene has CDR1 SQVTM and CDR2 ANQGSEA. The CDR3 is 13 amino acids. The CDR3 DNA reads TGCAGCGTTGAGGCGGGGGGGTACCGAACGCAGTATTTT. Its translation: CSVEAGGYRTQYF.

The chain uses TRBV19 and TRBJ1-5; D perhaps matches TRBD1 (6 bases). The length of the CDR3 is 14 residues. Germline loops: CDR1 LNHDA, CDR2 SQIVND (reference sequence). The ends were cut back, 8 bases at V and 3 bases at J, with 14 bases in the middle. The CDR3, as DNA: TGTGCCAGTGTACCGGGACAAGTCAATCAGCCCCAGCATTTT. Its translation is CASVPGQVNQPQHF.

V usage is TRBV3-1 (or the pseudogene TRBV3-2) and J usage is TRBJ1-1; the D gene is possibly TRBD1 (5 bases). Germline V gene lookup returns CDR1 LGHDT and CDR2 YNNKEL (reference sequence). Trimming removed 1 base from V and 11 bases from J, with 17 bases in between. The CDR3 has 14 residues. CDR3 loop: CASSQGPGPKMAFF. CDR3 DNA sequence: TGTGCCAGCAGCCAAGGGCCAGGGCCGAAAATGGCTTTCTTT.